The entry that follows covers one T cell receptor beta chain sequence. The CDR3 consists of 16 residues. With V trimmed by 5 bases and J by 5 bases, 9 bases remained unmatched. Germline V gene sequence: CDR1 MNHEY, CDR2 SMNVEV (reference sequence). These data belong to a study of blood T cell repertoires in COVID-19. At the level of the study: Material from acute and convalescent COVID-19 was sourced from the United States, Italy and Spain. T cells, B-cell-depleted T cells, or PBMCs provided the cDNA or gDNA that served as material.

Authors' analysis steps: The assay estimated nucleated cells by amplifying reference gene primers. Profiling relied on immunoSEQ multiplex PCR, and the TCRdb table lists in-frame clones only, not all of them. V, J and clone size are those of that table, while D and trimming were read from the DNA. The data hold a few hundred thousand clones, with roughly 90% observed a single time. The genes are TRBV27 and TRBJ2-2, with 9 positions matching TRBD2. Sequences were obtained from peripheral blood. The clonotype originates from a man aged 35 to 55 with acute or convalescent COVID-19. The CDR3, as DNA: TGTGCCAGCAGTACTCTGCCTAGCGGGATAACCGGGGAGCTGTTTTTT. Protein: CASSTLPSGITGELFF.